The 17 T cell receptor beta chains presented below share a single source sample, sequenced in a study of shared clonotypes between healthy human individuals. Sequencing used immunoSEQ multiplex PCR; TCRdb keeps in-frame clones, though not all of them. The profile shows over a million clones, around 78% of them singletons. The sequenced sample was memory CD4+ T cells from PBMCs. Regarding subset: CD45RA-negative fraction. These receptors were collected from a man younger than 30 in good health. Some clones in this sample may be carry-over from other donors' samples.

The chain carries TRBV13 and TRBJ2-5; 12 bases agree with TRBD2. Germline V gene lookup returns CDR1 PRHDT and CDR2 FYEKMQ (reference sequence). Trimming removed 3 bases from V and 7 bases from J; junction bases left unmatched: 6. The CDR3 totals 15 residues. The CDR3 DNA sequence: TGTGCCAGCAGCTTTTCGACTAGCGGGAGTGGGACCCAGTACTTC. This encodes CASSFSTSGSGTQYF. The full variable domain, rest sourced from reference TRBV13 and TRBJ2-5, is AAGVIQSPRHLIKEKRETATLKCYPIPRHDTVYWYQQGPGQDPQFLISFYEKMQSDKGSIPDRFSAQQFSDYHSELNMSSLELGDSALYFCASSFSTSGSGTQYFGPGTRLLVL.

Worth noting for this clone: At the DNA level, this CDR3 is encoded by other sequences in the same sample as well. The gene calls are TRBV28 and TRBJ1-2; D gene ambiguous. V gave up 3 bases and J gave up 4 bases, with 6 bases separating them. Germline loops: CDR1 MDHEN, CDR2 SYDVKM. The CDR3 extends over 12 amino acids. The DNA for the CDR3 is TGTGCCAGCAGTTTGGGTCCCTATGGCTACACCTTC. Its translation is CASSLGPYGYTF.

The V call is TRBV2, the J call TRBJ2-3; D unclear. Trimming stripped 6 bases from V and 9 bases from J, with 16 bases between. Germline lookup yields CDR1 SNHLY and CDR2 FYNNEI. The CDR3 length is 13 residues. DNA for the CDR3: TGTGCCAGCAGCGGACGGGTGCCGGGCACGCAGTATTTT. It is translated as CASSGRVPGTQYF.

The chain joins TRBV19 to TRBJ1-1; D remains ambiguous. The germline gives CDR1 LNHDA, CDR2 SQIVND (reference sequence). The length of the CDR3 is 15 residues. Trimming removed 5 bases from V and 0 bases from J, with 13 bases in between. The CDR3 reads CASSWGKALNTEAFF. DNA of the CDR3: TGTGCCAGTAGTTGGGGAAAAGCGCTGAACACTGAAGCTTTCTTT. Based on the CDR3 plus reference TRBV19 and TRBJ1-1, the full variable domain is DGGITQSPKYLFRKEGQNVTLSCEQNLNHDAMYWYRQDPGQGLRLIYYSQIVNDFQKGDIAEGYSVSREKKESFPLTVTSAQKNPTAFYLCASSWGKALNTEAFFGQGTRLTVV.

This chain uses TRBV11-3 with TRBJ2-1; 14 bases match TRBD2. The CDR3 is 17 amino acids. V lost 1 base to trimming and J lost 8 bases; unmatched junction nucleotides: 7. Germline assignment: CDR1 SGHNT and CDR2 YENEEA. The CDR3 region is CASSLVRGLAGEHEQFF. As DNA, the CDR3 is TGTGCCAGCAGCTTAGTCAGGGGACTAGCGGGAGAGCATGAGCAGTTCTTC.

V and J are TRBV7-3 and TRBJ2-5; tentative D call: TRBD2 (6 bases). CDR1 and CDR2 from the germline V gene are SGHTA and FQGTGA. Between the trimmed V and J ends, which lost 1 base and 5 bases, there was a span of 20 bases. This CDR3 region has 17 residues. The CDR3 is CASSLMGRGLAGETQYF. In DNA, the CDR3 is TGTGCCAGCAGCTTAATGGGACGGGGACTTGCCGGCGAGACCCAGTACTTC.

V gene TRBV4-2 combines with J gene TRBJ2-5, with D maybe TRBD2 (6 bases). The CDR3 length is 14 residues. Per germline, CDR1 LGHNA and CDR2 YNFKEQ. The V and J ends lost 1 base and 5 bases respectively, with 11 bases between them. CDR3 DNA sequence: TGTGCCAGCAGCCAAGTTCGTGGGGGGGAGACCCAGTACTTC. Its translation: CASSQVRGGETQYF.

The chain recombines TRBV6-5 with TRBJ2-7, with 7 bases identical to TRBD2. CDR1 and CDR2 (germline): MNHEY, SVGAGI. The ends lost 0 bases at V and 4 bases at J; junction bases unmatched: 3. The CDR3 sequence is 14 residues long. This CDR3 reads CASSYSRAGYEQYF. In DNA, the CDR3 is TGTGCCAGCAGTTACTCTCGAGCGGGATACGAGCAGTACTTC.

The V gene is TRBV28, the J gene TRBJ2-2; 8 nucleotides line up with TRBD2. V trimming: 6 bases; J trimming: 4 bases; junction bases outside the gene matches: 10. The CDR3 is 16 amino acids. Germline lookup yields CDR1 MDHEN and CDR2 SYDVKM. The CDR3 region is CASRASGRGGTGELFF. CDR3 in DNA: TGTGCCAGCAGAGCAAGCGGGAGAGGCGGCACCGGGGAGCTGTTTTTT.

This sequence joins TRBV5-6 and TRBJ2-5, with D maybe TRBD1 (6 bases). The CDR3 length is 14 residues. Trimming took off 4 bases at V and 5 bases at J, with 15 bases between the two ends. Germline CDR1 is SGHDT and CDR2 is YYEEEE. CDR3 DNA: TGTGCCAGCAGCGGCGTACAGGGAGTTGAGACCCAGTACTTC. The encoded protein is CASSGVQGVETQYF.

V usage is TRBV28 and J usage is TRBJ1-3; tentative D call: TRBD1 (5 bases). V was pared by 2 bases and J by 0 bases, with 17 bases between. The CDR3 loop spans 18 amino acids. CDR1 is MDHEN and CDR2 is SYDVKM in the germline V gene. CDR3 region: CASSLQTWTFSSGNTIYF. CDR3 DNA sequence: TGTGCCAGCAGTTTACAGACCTGGACATTCAGCTCTGGAAACACCATATATTTT.

The V gene is TRBV5-1, the J gene TRBJ2-2; perhaps TRBD2 as D (6 bases). V lost 5 bases, J lost 0 bases, and 11 bases lay in between. The germline gives CDR1 SGHRS, CDR2 YFSETQ. This CDR3 spans 15 amino acids. The CDR3 bases are TGCGCCAGCAGGGGGAGGTTCGCGAACACCGGGGAGCTGTTTTTT. Amino acid sequence: CASRGRFANTGELFF.

This clone was observed a handful of times. The chain links TRBV5-5 to TRBJ2-7, with 9 nucleotides matching TRBD2. Trimming at V came to 4 bases and at J to 5 bases, leaving 7 bases not matched to a gene. The CDR3 loop spans 14 amino acids. Germline lookup yields CDR1 SGHKS and CDR2 YYEKEE (reference sequence). CDR3 in DNA: TGTGCCAGCAGCGTTAATAGCGGGAGAAACGAGCAGTACTTC. It encodes CASSVNSGRNEQYF.

V is TRBV12-5 and J is TRBJ2-3, with 7 bases that match TRBD1. Looked up from germline, CDR1 is LGHNT and CDR2 is FRNRAP. The length of the CDR3 is 16 residues. With V trimmed by 2 bases and J by 0 bases, 5 bases remained unmatched. The CDR3: CASGLIGTDSTDTQYF. CDR3 coding DNA: TGTGCTAGTGGTTTGATAGGGACAGACAGCACAGATACGCAGTATTTT.

The chain joins TRBV4-2 to TRBJ2-7, with a weak D call TRBD2 (6 bases). Germline V gene data show CDR1 as LGHNA and CDR2 as YNFKEQ. The CDR3 length is 14 residues. The V end lost 4 bases, the J end lost 3 bases, and 13 bases lay between the germline ends. CDR3 in amino acids: CASSRGTQDYEQYF. CDR3 bases: TGTGCCAGCAGCCGCGGGACTCAAGACTACGAGCAGTACTTC.

V and J are TRBV25-1 and TRBJ2-1; no clear D. The CDR3 is 14 amino acids. V was pared by 4 bases and J by 4 bases, with 11 bases between. Germline CDR1 is MGHDK and CDR2 is SYGVNS. The CDR3 nucleotides are TGTGCCAGCAGTGGGCCTCCCTCGTACAATGAGCAGTTCTTC. As protein: CASSGPPSYNEQFF.

In DNA, the CDR3 is TGTGCCAGCGGCGATTTCGCGAGACAGGGTAGCAATCAGCCCCAGCATTTT. This sequence encodes CASGDFARQGSNQPQHF. The genes are TRBV7-2 and TRBJ1-5, with 7 bases that match TRBD1. The V gene end was trimmed by 8 bases and the J gene end by 0 bases; junction bases not matched to a gene: 13. The germline CDR1 and CDR2 sequences are SGHTA and FQGNSA. The CDR3 sequence is 17 residues long.